These T cell receptor beta chains were read from a single sample in a study of OX40 agonist ivuxolimab in advanced cancers. This table comes from immunoSEQ multiplex PCR, and its TCRdb copy is limited to in-frame clones, with some not included. The table includes around 80,000 clones, around four fifths detected once. Sample: CD4+ or CD8+ T cells sorted from blood, taken in a trial of the OX40 agonist ivuxolimab. The origin of the receptors is an adult with an advanced solid tumor such as melanoma, head and neck, liver or kidney cancer. Both conserved end residues are part of each CDR3. A D gene is named only where the DNA matches it firmly. Where a row states a size, it is once, few, many or the class of an expanded clone; other rows omit it.

d_gene: TRBD1; j_gene: TRBJ1-3; v_gene: TRBV19; abundance: -; CDR3nt: TGTGCCACTTGGGACAGGCATTCTGGAAACACCATATATTTT; CDR3aa: CATWDRHSGNTIYF
d_gene: -; j_gene: TRBJ2-5; v_gene: TRBV12-5; abundance: -; CDR3nt: TGTGCTAGTGGTCCCTTTGGGGAGACCCAGTACTTC; CDR3aa: CASGPFGETQYF
d_gene: TRBD2; j_gene: TRBJ2-5; v_gene: TRBV9; abundance: -; CDR3nt: TGTGCCAGCAGCGTAGAGCGCGGGGGGCTTGCATTAGAGACCCAGTACTTC; CDR3aa: CASSVERGGLALETQYF
d_gene: -; j_gene: TRBJ1-1; v_gene: TRBV7-2; abundance: -; CDR3nt: TGTGCCAGCAGATACCTACGTCGGGGCTTGAACACTGAAGCTTTCTTT; CDR3aa: CASRYLRRGLNTEAFF
d_gene: TRBD2; j_gene: TRBJ2-3; v_gene: TRBV15; abundance: -; CDR3nt: TGTGCCACCAGCAGAGCCCGACTAGCGGGGGAACATGATAGCACAGATACGCAGTATTTT; CDR3aa: CATSRARLAGEHDSTDTQYF
d_gene: -; j_gene: TRBJ2-3; v_gene: TRBV28; abundance: few; CDR3nt: TGTGCCAGCAGGGGCGCGGGGCTTAGCACAGATACGCAGTATTTT; CDR3aa: CASRGAGLSTDTQYF
d_gene: -; j_gene: TRBJ2-3; v_gene: TRBV15; abundance: -; CDR3nt: TGTGCCACAGCCCGGGACGGAAGCACAGATACGCAGTATTTT; CDR3aa: CATARDGSTDTQYF
d_gene: TRBD1; j_gene: TRBJ1-1; v_gene: TRBV7-6; abundance: -; CDR3nt: TGTGCCAGCAGCTTCGACAGGGCGGCCACTGAAGCTTTCTTT; CDR3aa: CASSFDRAATEAFF
d_gene: TRBD1; j_gene: TRBJ2-7; v_gene: TRBV5-6; abundance: -; CDR3nt: TGTGCCAGCAGCAGGGGGCGATCTTCCTACGAGCAGTACTTC; CDR3aa: CASSRGRSSYEQYF
d_gene: TRBD2; j_gene: TRBJ2-2; v_gene: TRBV5-1; abundance: -; CDR3nt: TGCGCCAGCTCCACGGGACTAGCCAGCGGGGAGCTGTTTTTT; CDR3aa: CASSTGLASGELFF
d_gene: -; j_gene: TRBJ1-1; v_gene: TRBV7-8; abundance: once; CDR3nt: TGTGCCAGCAGCTTACTCACAGGGTCCACTGAAGCTTTCTTT; CDR3aa: CASSLLTGSTEAFF
d_gene: -; j_gene: TRBJ1-5; v_gene: TRBV5-8; abundance: -; CDR3nt: TGTGCCAGCACGGGGGGAGAGAAGCCCCAGCATTTT; CDR3aa: CASTGGEKPQHF
d_gene: TRBD1; j_gene: TRBJ2-5; v_gene: TRBV7-2; abundance: few; CDR3nt: TGTGCCAGCAGCTTTCGACAGGGGGTACGAGAGACCCAGTACTTC; CDR3aa: CASSFRQGVRETQYF
d_gene: TRBD1; j_gene: TRBJ1-2; v_gene: TRBV7-6; abundance: -; CDR3nt: TGTGCCAGCAGCTCTCGGACAGGGAGCAATGGCTACACCTTC; CDR3aa: CASSSRTGSNGYTF
d_gene: TRBD1; j_gene: TRBJ1-2; v_gene: TRBV5-6; abundance: -; CDR3nt: TGTGCCAGCAGCTTAGCCGGGACAGGGGAAAACAATGGCTACACCTTC; CDR3aa: CASSLAGTGENNGYTF
d_gene: -; j_gene: TRBJ1-2; v_gene: TRBV15; abundance: few; CDR3nt: TGTGCCACCAGCAAGGGACCGCTGCTACTCCGAGACAGCTATGGCTACACCTTC; CDR3aa: CATSKGPLLLRDSYGYTF
d_gene: -; j_gene: TRBJ1-1; v_gene: TRBV7-2; abundance: -; CDR3nt: TGTGCCAGCAGCTTAGCAGGGGACACTGAAGCTTTCTTT; CDR3aa: CASSLAGDTEAFF